This paragraph covers one T cell receptor beta chain sequence. Its specificity is unknown. TCRdb's table, derived via immunoSEQ multiplex PCR, lists solely in-frame clones and lacks some. The sample records about 110,000 clones, under 95% being singletons. This specimen belongs to a study of T cell responses to AZD1222 COVID-19 vaccine. Study-level information: Samples with a second dose at about 4 or about 12 weeks were pooled together. Whole-study results and caveats: Once two AZD1222 doses were given, Spike-specific TCR breadth and depth went up. Donor demographics were predominantly white British with a female majority; clonal diversity may be underestimated.

The source is an adult in good health. The specimen was peripheral blood, collected on day 0 of AZD1222 vaccination.

CDR3 protein: CASSLVAEETQYF. As DNA, the CDR3 is TGCGCCAGCAGCTTGGTGGCGGAAGAGACCCAGTACTTC. This rearrangement joins TRBV5-1 to TRBJ2-5; D is undetermined. Trimming took off 0 bases at V and 3 bases at J, with 6 bases between the two ends. The CDR3 has 13 residues. Germline V lookup: CDR1 SGHRS, CDR2 YFSETQ.